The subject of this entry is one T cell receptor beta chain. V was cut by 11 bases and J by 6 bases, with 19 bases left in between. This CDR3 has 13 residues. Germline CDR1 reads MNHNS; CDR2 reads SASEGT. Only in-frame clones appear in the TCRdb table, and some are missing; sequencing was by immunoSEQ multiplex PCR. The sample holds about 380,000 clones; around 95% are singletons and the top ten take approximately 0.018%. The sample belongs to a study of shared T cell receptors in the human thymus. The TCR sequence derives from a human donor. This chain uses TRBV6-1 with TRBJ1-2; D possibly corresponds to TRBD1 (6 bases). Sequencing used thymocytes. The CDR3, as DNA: TGTGCCGCCTGGGGGGGCGCCAACGATGGCTACACCTTC. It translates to CAAWGGANDGYTF.